This T cell receptor (beta chain) was recorded in a study of cytomegalovirus exposure and HLA in healthy donors. Method: immunoSEQ multiplex PCR; TCRdb's copy keeps in-frame clones and lacks some. The top ten clones hold 1% to 1.5% of a sample with about 130,000 clones, roughly 94% of them seen once. The CDR3 spans 14 residues. Germline V gene sequence: CDR1 LNHDA, CDR2 SQIVND (reference sequence). The ends were cut back, 4 bases at V and 4 bases at J, with 14 bases in the middle. The specimen sequenced was PBMCs. The TCR was taken from a young woman in good health and CMV-seronegative. This chain links TRBV19 with TRBJ2-7; the D gene is possibly TRBD1 (6 bases). The DNA of the CDR3 is TGTGCCAGTAGTACCCTCGACAGGATTTACGAGCAGTACTTC. Protein product: CASSTLDRIYEQYF.